One sample yielded the 28 T cell receptor beta chains listed below, sequenced in a study of T cells in Graves' hyperthyroidism and ophthalmopathy. RNA transcripts were the template for amplifying TCR beta CDR3 regions. The HTBI primer set drove a first-round RT-PCR of the TCR CDR3. TCRdb reprocessed the multiplex PCR reads via MiXCR and lists one record per CDR3 protein. The table records 730,000 or so distinct CDR3 sequences, around 20% of them present only once. The sample was blood. The receptors were sampled from a woman aged 45 to 65 with Graves' hyperthyroidism that later progressed to Graves' ophthalmopathy.

The chain recombines TRBV3-1 with TRBJ2-1, with D unclear. Trimming cost V 0 bases and J 4 bases, with 7 bases left between them. Germline CDR1 is LGHDT and CDR2 is YNNKEL (reference sequence). The CDR3 totals 14 residues. The CDR3 is CASSQEPYYNEQFF. The CDR3 coding sequence is TGTGCCAGCAGCCAAGAACCTTATTACAATGAGCAGTTCTTC.

This clonotype has a count of ten or more. V and J are TRBV3-1 and TRBJ2-3; tentative D call: TRBD2 (6 bases). The CDR3 contains 16 residues. V lost 4 bases and J 1 base, leaving 15 bases between the germline ends. Germline-derived CDR1 and CDR2 are LGHDT and YNNKEL (reference sequence). The CDR3: CASSRQHGGGTDTQYF. The CDR3 coding sequence is TGTGCCAGCAGCCGGCAACACGGGGGAGGCACAGATACGCAGTATTTT.

The chain uses TRBV10-3 and TRBJ1-5; tentative D call: TRBD1 (6 bases). The CDR3 is 14 amino acids. V lost 2 bases to trimming and J lost 3 bases, with 8 bases between them. Looked up from germline, CDR1 is ENHRY and CDR2 is SYGVKD. CDR3 nucleotides: TGTGCCATCAGTGAGCAGGGGCCCAATCAGCCCCAGCATTTT. Amino acids: CAISEQGPNQPQHF.

This clonotype occurred a few times. This chain uses TRBV6-1 with TRBJ2-7; unclear D gene. The CDR3 extends over 15 amino acids. The germline V gene has CDR1 MNHNS and CDR2 SASEGT. Trimming took 2 bases from V and 0 from J, leaving 11 bases between them. The CDR3: CASSESPDTSYEQYF. CDR3 DNA sequence: TGTGCCAGCAGTGAAAGCCCTGATACCTCCTACGAGCAGTACTTC.

The V call is TRBV5-1, the J call TRBJ2-1; D remains unclear. Germline lookup yields CDR1 SGHRS and CDR2 YFSETQ. The CDR3 contains 14 residues. V lost 0 bases, J lost 4 bases, and 8 bases lay in between. The CDR3, as DNA: TGCGCCAGCAGCTTGGACCTACATTACAATGAGCAGTTCTTC. Its translation: CASSLDLHYNEQFF. Complete variable domain (other parts from reference TRBV5-1 and TRBJ2-1): KAGVTQTPRYLIKTRGQQVTLSCSPISGHRSVSWYQQTPGQGLQFLFEYFSETQRNKGNFPGRFSGRQFSNSRSEMNVSTLELGDSALYLCASSLDLHYNEQFFGPGTRLTVL.

This clonotype was detected ten times or more. This chain links TRBV20-1 with TRBJ1-1; 8 nucleotides match TRBD1. The germline V gene has CDR1 DFQATT and CDR2 SNEGSKA (reference sequence). CDR3 length equals 13 residues. V lost 7 bases to trimming and J lost 1 base; unmatched junction nucleotides: 5. The CDR3 region is CSVQGARNTEAFF. In DNA form, the CDR3 reads TGCAGTGTCCAGGGGGCACGGAACACTGAAGCTTTCTTT.

The CDR3 loop is CASSRATGYGEKLFF. CDR3 DNA: TGTGCCAGCAGCCGGGCGACAGGGTACGGTGAAAAACTGTTTTTT. The chain carries TRBV7-9 and TRBJ1-4; 7 bases map to TRBD1. Germline assignment: CDR1 SEHNR and CDR2 FQNEAQ (reference sequence). V lost 5 bases, J lost 7 bases, and 10 bases stayed unmatched. This CDR3 is 15 amino acids long.

About this clonotype itself: A read error may explain this, as a much larger clone is one base away. The J gene is TRBJ2-5, the V gene TRBV11-2; D tentatively fits TRBD1 or TRBD2 (5 bases each). V was clipped by 6 bases and J by 3 bases, with 14 bases between them. The germline V gene has CDR1 SGHAT and CDR2 FQNNGV. The CDR3 length is 14 residues. DNA for the CDR3: TGTGCCAGCAGTCGGACCGGGGCAAAAGAGACCCAGTACTTC. Its protein is CASSRTGAKETQYF.

This clonotype was seen a handful of times. The rearrangement joins TRBV29-1 to TRBJ2-3, with 9 bases matching TRBD2. V was clipped by 5 bases and J by 5 bases; unmatched bases: 2. Germline CDR1 SQVTM, CDR2 ANQGSEA. This CDR3 spans 12 amino acids. The CDR3 loop reads CSVSSGGDTQYF. The CDR3 DNA is TGCAGCGTTAGTAGCGGGGGAGATACGCAGTATTTT.

This clonotype was observed once. Given a much more abundant clone one base away, this may be a read error. This chain connects TRBV12-5 to TRBJ1-1, with D tentatively TRBD1 (5 bases). The CDR3 spans 13 residues. Per germline, CDR1 LGHNT and CDR2 FRNRAP. CDR3 sequence reads: CANGLVLGGEAFF. CDR3 sequence (DNA): TGTGCTAATGGTTTGGTCCTTGGGGGTGAAGCTTTCTTT. Using reference TRBV12-5 and TRBJ1-1 for the parts outside the CDR3, the full variable domain is DARVTQTPRHKVTEMGQEVTMRCQPILGHNTVFWYRQTMMQGLELLAYFRNRAPLDDSGMPKDRFSAEMPDATLATLKIQPSEPRDSAVYFCANGLVLGGEAFFGQGTRLTVV.

The chain joins TRBV7-2 to TRBJ1-6; D is unresolved. CDR1 is SGHTA, CDR2 FQGNSA, per germline. The CDR3 sequence is 15 residues long. Trimming left V 5 bases short and J 5 bases short, with 13 bases between. CDR3 DNA sequence: TGTGCCAGCAGCCACCCGACCGGAAATAATTCACCCCTCCACTTT. This gives the protein CASSHPTGNNSPLHF.

The sample holds many counts of this clonotype. The rearrangement joins TRBV6-2 or TRBV6-3 to TRBJ1-5; D gene ambiguous. The CDR3 covers 13 residues. From germline, CDR1 is MNHEY and CDR2 SVGEGT. Trimming pared 6 bases from V and 3 bases from J, leaving 9 bases between. DNA for the CDR3: TGTGCCAGCAGGGGAACATTCAATCAGCCCCAGCATTTT. This translates into CASRGTFNQPQHF.

The V call is TRBV4-1, the J call TRBJ2-1; TRBD2 aligns across 14 bases. After removal of 0 bases from V and 7 bases from J, the junction contained 5 bases not matched to a gene. The germline CDR1 and CDR2 sequences are MGHRA and YSYEKL. The CDR3 is 17 residues long. Written as DNA, the CDR3 is TGCGCCAGCAGCCAAGATCCGCGACTAGCGGGGGGGAATGAGCAGTTCTTC. Translating it yields CASSQDPRLAGGNEQFF.

The chain links TRBV3-1 to TRBJ2-2; D not resolved. The CDR3 extends over 14 amino acids. V lost 1 base to trimming and J lost 5 bases, with 8 bases between them. Germline-derived CDR1 and CDR2 are LGHDT and YNNKEL (reference sequence). This chain's CDR3 is CASSQGTATGELFF. In DNA, the CDR3 is TGTGCCAGCAGCCAAGGGACCGCAACCGGGGAGCTGTTTTTT.

V gene TRBV7-2 combines with J gene TRBJ2-1; tentatively, D is TRBD1 (6 bases). Trimming removed 9 bases from V and 6 bases from J, with 15 bases in between. The CDR3 sequence is 13 residues long. Germline CDR1 SGHTA, CDR2 FQGNSA. The CDR3 nucleotides are TGTGCCAGTCTAAAGGCAGGGGTCAATGAGCAGTTCTTC. It encodes CASLKAGVNEQFF.

This clonotype was detected only a few times. This chain joins TRBV5-1 and TRBJ2-7; 8 bases match TRBD1. CDR1 SGHRS and CDR2 YFSETQ come from the germline V gene. With V trimmed by 4 bases and J by 7 bases, 13 bases remained unmatched. The CDR3 sequence is 15 residues long. CDR3 in amino acids: CASSVDRDTIWEQYF. As DNA, the CDR3 is TGCGCCAGCAGCGTGGACAGGGACACCATTTGGGAGCAGTACTTC.

The rearrangement joins TRBV25-1 to TRBJ2-7; 7 positions match TRBD1. This CDR3 comprises 15 residues. The trim removed 4 bases at V and 1 base at J, leaving 7 bases unmatched. The V gene's germline CDR1 is MGHDK and CDR2 SYGVNS. In DNA, the CDR3 is TGTGCCAGCAGTGCGAAGACAGGGTTTTCCTACGAGCAGTACTTC. Its translation is CASSAKTGFSYEQYF.

This sequence joins TRBV6-1 and TRBJ1-2, with D possibly matching TRBD1 (6 bases). CDR3 length: 13 residues. Looked up from germline, CDR1 is MNHNS and CDR2 is SASEGT. The V end lost 7 bases, the J end lost 7 bases, and 16 bases lay between the germline ends. This CDR3 is CASNIAGVGGYTF. The CDR3 nucleotides read TGTGCCAGCAACATCGCAGGGGTTGGTGGCTACACCTTC.

This clonotype occurred a few times. The junction shows a germline mismatch at one end, possibly a read error. This rearrangement joins TRBV7-7 to TRBJ2-5; TRBD1 matches 8 bases. The CDR3 sequence is 15 residues long. The germline V gene encodes CDR1 SSHAT and CDR2 FNYEAQ (reference sequence). The CDR3 here is CASSFRTGPQETQYF. The CDR3 DNA reads as TGTGCTAGCAGCTTCCGGACAGGGCCTCAAGAGACCCAGTACTTC.

This clonotype was found many times. This chain uses TRBV2 with TRBJ1-1; D remains unclear. Trimming cost V 7 bases and J 1 base, with 13 bases left between them. Germline values: CDR1 SNHLY, CDR2 FYNNEI. The CDR3 sequence is 14 residues long. The CDR3: CASTALGGNTEAFF. CDR3 coding DNA: TGTGCCAGCACGGCTTTGGGAGGGAACACTGAAGCTTTCTTT.

Concerning this clonotype: It may be a read error: a sequence one base away is much more abundant. The rearrangement links TRBV10-3 to TRBJ2-1, with 12 bases identical to TRBD1. The V gene end was trimmed by 10 bases and the J gene end by 8 bases; junction bases not matched to a gene: 12. The CDR3 runs to 15 residues. Germline CDR1 reads ENHRY; CDR2 reads SYGVKD. The CDR3 protein is CATRDRDRGLDEQFF. The CDR3 coding sequence is TGTGCCACCAGAGACCGGGACAGGGGGCTTGATGAGCAGTTCTTC.

J is TRBJ2-1 and V is TRBV7-3; TRBD1 aligns across 10 bases. The DNA matches TRBJ2-7 better at its end, which makes the J call doubtful. Germline V gene sequence: CDR1 SGHTA, CDR2 FQGTGA. The length of the CDR3 is 15 residues. For the CDR3, the DNA is TGTGCCAGCAGCTTTTCCGGGACAGGGGACAATGAGCAGTACTTC. Its translation is CASSFSGTGDNEQYF.

The chain joins TRBV15 to TRBJ1-4, with D uncertain. Trimming stripped 0 bases from V and 8 bases from J, with 16 bases between. This CDR3 has 16 residues. Per the germline V gene, CDR1 is LNHNV and CDR2 is YYDKDF (reference sequence). CDR3 coding DNA: TGTGCCACCAGCAGAGACACACACGGACGCGGAGAAAAACTGTTTTTT. Its protein product is CATSRDTHGRGEKLFF.

The rearrangement uses TRBV11-2 and TRBJ1-4; D remains ambiguous. The length of the CDR3 is 11 residues. Germline CDR1 and CDR2: SGHAT and FQNNGV. Trimming took 5 bases from V and 7 from J, leaving 5 bases between them. The CDR3 bases are TGTGCCAGCAGCGTCAGTGAAAAACTGTTTTTT. Its protein product is CASSVSEKLFF.

This clonotype was detected only a few times. This chain links TRBV10-3 with TRBJ1-5; TRBD1 is a possible D gene (5 bases). This CDR3 spans 15 amino acids. Trimming left V 3 bases short and J 6 bases short, with 15 bases between. Germline loops: CDR1 ENHRY, CDR2 SYGVKD. As DNA, the CDR3 is TGTGCCATCAGTGACAACAGGCAGTCGGCTCAGCCCCAGCATTTT. The encoded protein is CAISDNRQSAQPQHF.

In this sample, this clonotype turned up many times. The chain employs TRBV2 and TRBJ1-6; tentatively, D is TRBD1 (5 bases). This CDR3 has 16 amino acids. Germline V gene lookup returns CDR1 SNHLY and CDR2 FYNNEI. Trimming removed 2 bases at V and 10 bases at J, with 18 bases between. CDR3 protein: CASSETLYGGDSPLHF. CDR3 nucleotides: TGTGCCAGCAGTGAAACGCTGTACGGGGGAGACTCACCCCTCCACTTT.

This clonotype was observed a few times. The chain has TRBV29-1 and TRBJ2-3; 12 bases fit TRBD2. CDR3 length equals 13 residues. From germline, CDR1 is SQVTM and CDR2 ANQGSEA. The V segment lost 7 bases and the J segment 12 bases; nucleotides outside the gene matches: 11. CDR3 residues: CSGRATSGGSQYF. CDR3 DNA: TGCAGCGGACGAGCGACTAGCGGGGGTTCACAGTATTTT.

On this clonotype: This could be a read error, since a much larger clone is one nucleotide away. The chain links TRBV3-1 to TRBJ1-6, with D tentatively TRBD1 (5 bases). The germline CDR1 and CDR2 sequences are LGHDT and YNNKEL (reference sequence). The CDR3 extends over 16 amino acids. Trimming pared 3 bases from V and 12 bases from J, leaving 21 bases between. CDR3 residues: CASSQGLRASGGPLHF. For the CDR3, the DNA is TGTGCCAGCAGCCAGGGACTTAGAGCTTCGGGCGGACCCCTCCACTTT.